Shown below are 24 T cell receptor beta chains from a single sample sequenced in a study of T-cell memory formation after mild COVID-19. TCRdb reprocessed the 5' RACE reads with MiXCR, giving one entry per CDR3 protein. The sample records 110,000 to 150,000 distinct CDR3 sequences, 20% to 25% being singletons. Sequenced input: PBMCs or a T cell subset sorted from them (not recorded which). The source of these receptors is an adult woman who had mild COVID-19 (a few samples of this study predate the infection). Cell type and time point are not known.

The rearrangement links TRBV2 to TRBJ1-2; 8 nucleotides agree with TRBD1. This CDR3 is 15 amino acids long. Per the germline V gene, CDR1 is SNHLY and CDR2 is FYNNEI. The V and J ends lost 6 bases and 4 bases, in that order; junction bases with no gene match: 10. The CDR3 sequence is CASSTTRTGPYGYTF. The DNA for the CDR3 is TGTGCCAGCAGCACAACCAGGACAGGGCCCTATGGCTACACCTTC.

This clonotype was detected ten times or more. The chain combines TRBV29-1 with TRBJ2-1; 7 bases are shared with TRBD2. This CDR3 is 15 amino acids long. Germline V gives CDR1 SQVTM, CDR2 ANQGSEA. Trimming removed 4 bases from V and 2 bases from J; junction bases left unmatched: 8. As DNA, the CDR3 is TGCAGCGTTGCCCGGGACTACACCGCCTACAATGAGCAGTTCTTC. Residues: CSVARDYTAYNEQFF.

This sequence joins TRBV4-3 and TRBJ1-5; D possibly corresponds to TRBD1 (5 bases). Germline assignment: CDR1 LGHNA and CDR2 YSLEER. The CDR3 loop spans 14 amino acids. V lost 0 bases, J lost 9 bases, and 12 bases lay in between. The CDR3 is CASSQDLGVWPQHF. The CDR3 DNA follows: TGCGCCAGCAGCCAAGATTTGGGGGTCTGGCCCCAGCATTTT.

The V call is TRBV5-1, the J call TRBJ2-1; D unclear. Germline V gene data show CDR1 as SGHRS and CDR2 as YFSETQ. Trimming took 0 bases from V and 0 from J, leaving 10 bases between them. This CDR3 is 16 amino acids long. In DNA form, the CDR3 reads TGCGCCAGCAGCTTGGAGCCGCAAAGCTCCTACAATGAGCAGTTCTTC. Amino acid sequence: CASSLEPQSSYNEQFF.

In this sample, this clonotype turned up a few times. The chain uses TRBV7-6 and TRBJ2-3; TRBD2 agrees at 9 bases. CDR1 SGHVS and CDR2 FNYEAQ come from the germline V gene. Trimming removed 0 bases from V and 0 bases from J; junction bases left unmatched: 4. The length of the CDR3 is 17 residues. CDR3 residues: CASSLARGGPSTDTQYF. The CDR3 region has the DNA TGTGCCAGCAGCTTAGCGCGGGGGGGGCCGAGCACAGATACGCAGTATTTT.

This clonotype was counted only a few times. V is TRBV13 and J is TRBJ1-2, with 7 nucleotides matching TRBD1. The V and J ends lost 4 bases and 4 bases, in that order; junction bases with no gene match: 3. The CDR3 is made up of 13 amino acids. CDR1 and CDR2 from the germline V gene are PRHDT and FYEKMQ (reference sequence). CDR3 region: CASSSGQTYGYTF. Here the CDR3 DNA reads TGTGCCAGCAGCTCGGGACAGACCTATGGCTACACCTTC.

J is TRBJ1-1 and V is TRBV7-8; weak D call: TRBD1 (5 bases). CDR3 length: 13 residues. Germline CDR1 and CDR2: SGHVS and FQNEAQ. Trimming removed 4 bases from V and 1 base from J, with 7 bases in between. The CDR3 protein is CASSSDRNTEAFF. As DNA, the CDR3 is TGTGCCAGCAGCTCCGACAGGAACACTGAAGCTTTCTTT.

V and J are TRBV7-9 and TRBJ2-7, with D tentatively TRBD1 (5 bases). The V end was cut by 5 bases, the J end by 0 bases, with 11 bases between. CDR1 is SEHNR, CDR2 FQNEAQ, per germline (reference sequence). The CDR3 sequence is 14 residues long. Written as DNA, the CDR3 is TGTGCCAGCAGCGGACCCAGGGCCTCCTACGAGCAGTACTTC. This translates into CASSGPRASYEQYF.

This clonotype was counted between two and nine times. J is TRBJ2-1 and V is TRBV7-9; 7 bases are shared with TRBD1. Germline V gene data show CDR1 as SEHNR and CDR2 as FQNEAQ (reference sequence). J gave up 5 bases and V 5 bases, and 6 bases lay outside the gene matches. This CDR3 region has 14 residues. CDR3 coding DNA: TGTGCCAGCAGCACCCGGGACAGTCACAATGAGCAGTTCTTC. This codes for CASSTRDSHNEQFF.

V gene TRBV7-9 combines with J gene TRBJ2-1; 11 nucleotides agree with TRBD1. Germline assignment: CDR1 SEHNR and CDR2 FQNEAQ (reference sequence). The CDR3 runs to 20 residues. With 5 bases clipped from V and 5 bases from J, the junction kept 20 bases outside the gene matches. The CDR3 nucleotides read TGTGCCAGCAGCACCCGGGACAGGGGGTTCTCCCCACAGTATGACAATGAGCAGTTCTTC. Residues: CASSTRDRGFSPQYDNEQFF.

The CDR3 spells CASSNSGQGLYNEQFF. DNA of the CDR3: TGTGCCAGCAGCAATAGTGGACAGGGGTTATACAATGAGCAGTTCTTC. The chain has TRBV5-6 and TRBJ2-1, with TRBD1 matching over 9 bases. The CDR3 length is 16 residues. Trimming took 4 bases from V and 4 from J; bases not matched to a gene: 9. CDR1 is SGHDT and CDR2 is YYEEEE in the germline V gene.

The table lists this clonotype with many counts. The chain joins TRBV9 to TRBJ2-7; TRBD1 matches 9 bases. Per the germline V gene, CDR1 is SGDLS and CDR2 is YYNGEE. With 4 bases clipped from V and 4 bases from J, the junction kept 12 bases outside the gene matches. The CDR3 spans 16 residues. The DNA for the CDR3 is TGTGCCAGCAGCTTGGGGGAGGACAGGGGCTCATACGAGCAGTACTTC. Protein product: CASSLGEDRGSYEQYF.

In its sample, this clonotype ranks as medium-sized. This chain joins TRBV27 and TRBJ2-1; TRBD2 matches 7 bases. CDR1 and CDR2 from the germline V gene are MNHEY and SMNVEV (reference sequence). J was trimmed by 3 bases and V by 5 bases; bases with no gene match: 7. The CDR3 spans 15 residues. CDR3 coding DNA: TGTGCCAGCAGTCTCTCAGCGGGGAACTACAATGAGCAGTTCTTC. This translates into CASSLSAGNYNEQFF.

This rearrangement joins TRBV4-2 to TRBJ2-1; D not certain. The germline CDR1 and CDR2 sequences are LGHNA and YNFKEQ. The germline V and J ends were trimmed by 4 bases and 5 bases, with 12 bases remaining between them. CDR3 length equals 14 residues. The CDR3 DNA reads TGTGCCAGCAGCCCGGCGTTTGGGAACAATGAGCAGTTCTTC. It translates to CASSPAFGNNEQFF.

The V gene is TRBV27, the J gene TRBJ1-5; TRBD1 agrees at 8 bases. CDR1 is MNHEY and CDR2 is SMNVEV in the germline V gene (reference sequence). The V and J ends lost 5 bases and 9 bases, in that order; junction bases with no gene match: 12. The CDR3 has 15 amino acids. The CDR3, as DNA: TGTGCCAGCAGTCCAGACAGGGGACTCGTAGGGCCCCAGCATTTT. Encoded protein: CASSPDRGLVGPQHF.

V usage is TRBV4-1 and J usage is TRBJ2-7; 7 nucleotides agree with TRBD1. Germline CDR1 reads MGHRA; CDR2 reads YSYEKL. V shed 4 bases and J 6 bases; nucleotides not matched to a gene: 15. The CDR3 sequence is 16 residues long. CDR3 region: CASSLDRVELEVEQYF. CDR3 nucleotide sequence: TGCGCCAGCAGCCTCGACAGGGTAGAATTAGAGGTCGAGCAGTACTTC.

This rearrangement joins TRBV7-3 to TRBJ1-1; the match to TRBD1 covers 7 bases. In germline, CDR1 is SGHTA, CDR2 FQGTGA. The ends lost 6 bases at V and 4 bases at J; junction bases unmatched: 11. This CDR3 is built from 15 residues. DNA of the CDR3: TGTGCCAGCAGTCATACAGGGGCCCTGGGCACTGAAGCTTTCTTT. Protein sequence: CASSHTGALGTEAFF.

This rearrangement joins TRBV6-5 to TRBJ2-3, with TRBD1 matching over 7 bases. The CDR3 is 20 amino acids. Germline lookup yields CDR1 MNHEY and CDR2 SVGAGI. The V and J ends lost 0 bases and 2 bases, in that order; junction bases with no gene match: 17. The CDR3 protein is CASSYSPYYLGGQLTDTQYF. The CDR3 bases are TGTGCCAGCAGTTACTCCCCGTATTATTTAGGGGGACAGCTCACAGATACGCAGTATTTT.

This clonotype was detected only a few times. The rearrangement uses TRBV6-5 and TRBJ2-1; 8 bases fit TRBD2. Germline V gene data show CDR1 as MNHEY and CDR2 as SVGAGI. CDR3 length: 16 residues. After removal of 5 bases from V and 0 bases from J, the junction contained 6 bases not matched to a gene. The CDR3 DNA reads TGTGCCAGCAGTCCGCTCAGCGGGAGCTCCTACAATGAGCAGTTCTTC. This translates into CASSPLSGSSYNEQFF.

The CDR3 DNA reads TGTGCCAGCAGTGACCTAGCGGGGAACACCGGGGAGCTGTTTTTT. It yields the protein CASSDLAGNTGELFF. V is TRBV2 and J is TRBJ2-2; 8 nucleotides line up with TRBD2. There are 15 residues in the CDR3. V lost 3 bases and J lost 1; bases outside the gene matches: 1. The germline V gene has CDR1 SNHLY and CDR2 FYNNEI.

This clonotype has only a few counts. The CDR3 region has the DNA TGTGCCAGCAGCCCCACAGGGGGCCGTGGCTACACCTTC. The encoded protein is CASSPTGGRGYTF. V usage is TRBV7-3 and J usage is TRBJ1-2; TRBD1 agrees at 9 bases. Looked up from germline, CDR1 is SGHTA and CDR2 is FQGTGA. V shed 5 bases, J shed 7 bases, and the junction held 5 bases outside the gene matches. This CDR3 is built from 13 residues.

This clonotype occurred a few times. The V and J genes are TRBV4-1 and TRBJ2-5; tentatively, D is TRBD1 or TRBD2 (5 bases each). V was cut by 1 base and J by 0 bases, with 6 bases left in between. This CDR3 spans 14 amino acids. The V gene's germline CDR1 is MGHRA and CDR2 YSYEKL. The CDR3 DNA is TGCGCCAGCAGCCAAGGGGGGTACCAAGAGACCCAGTACTTC. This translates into CASSQGGYQETQYF.

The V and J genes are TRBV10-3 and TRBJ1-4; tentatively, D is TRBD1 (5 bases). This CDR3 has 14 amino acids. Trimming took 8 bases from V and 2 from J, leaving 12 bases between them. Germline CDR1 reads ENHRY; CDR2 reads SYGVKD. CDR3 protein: CAISRGDTNEKLFF. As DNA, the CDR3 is TGTGCCATCTCCCGTGGGGACACTAATGAAAAACTGTTTTTT.

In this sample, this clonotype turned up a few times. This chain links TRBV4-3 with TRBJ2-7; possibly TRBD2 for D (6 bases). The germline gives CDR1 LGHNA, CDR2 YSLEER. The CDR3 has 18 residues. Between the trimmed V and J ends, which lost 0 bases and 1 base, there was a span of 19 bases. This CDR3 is CASSQEGGPWANSYEQYF. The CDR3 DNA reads TGCGCCAGCAGCCAAGAGGGAGGCCCTTGGGCTAATTCCTACGAGCAGTACTTC.